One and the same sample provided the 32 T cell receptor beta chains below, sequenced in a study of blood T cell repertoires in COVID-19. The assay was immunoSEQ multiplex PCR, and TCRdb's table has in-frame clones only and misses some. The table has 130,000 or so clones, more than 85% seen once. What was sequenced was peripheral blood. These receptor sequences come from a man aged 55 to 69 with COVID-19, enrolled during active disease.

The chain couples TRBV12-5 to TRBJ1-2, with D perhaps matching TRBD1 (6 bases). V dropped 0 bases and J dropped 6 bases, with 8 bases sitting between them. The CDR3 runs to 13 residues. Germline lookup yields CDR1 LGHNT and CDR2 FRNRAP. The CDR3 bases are TGTGCTAGTGGTTTGGTGAACAGGGATGGCTACACCTTC. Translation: CASGLVNRDGYTF.

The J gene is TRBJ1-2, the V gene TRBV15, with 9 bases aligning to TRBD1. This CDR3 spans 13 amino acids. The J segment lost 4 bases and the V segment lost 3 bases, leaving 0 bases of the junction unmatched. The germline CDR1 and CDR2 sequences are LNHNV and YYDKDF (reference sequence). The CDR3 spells CATSRGQGYGYTF. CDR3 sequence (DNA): TGTGCCACCAGCAGGGGACAGGGCTATGGCTACACCTTC.

CDR3 DNA: TGTGCCAGCAGCGTCGGCGGGACGGTGAACACTGAAGCTTTCTTT. Translating gives CASSVGGTVNTEAFF. V and J are TRBV9 and TRBJ1-1; a possible D gene is TRBD1 (5 bases). In germline, CDR1 is SGDLS, CDR2 YYNGEE. The V and J ends lost 2 bases and 0 bases respectively, with 11 bases between them. The CDR3 consists of 15 residues.

The CDR3 sequence is CASSWAGGSSTDTQYF. The CDR3 coding sequence is TGTGCCAGCAGTTGGGCGGGGGGATCTAGCACAGATACGCAGTATTTT. V and J are TRBV6-5 and TRBJ2-3, with 8 bases that match TRBD2. Germline CDR1 reads MNHEY; CDR2 reads SVGAGI. The V segment lost 4 bases and the J segment 0 bases; nucleotides outside the gene matches: 6. The CDR3 is made up of 16 amino acids.

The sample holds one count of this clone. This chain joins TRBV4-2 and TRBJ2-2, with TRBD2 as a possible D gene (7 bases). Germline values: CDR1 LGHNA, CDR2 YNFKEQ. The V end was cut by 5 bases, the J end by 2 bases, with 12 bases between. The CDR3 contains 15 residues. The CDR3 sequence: CASSEGGLNTGELFF. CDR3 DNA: TGTGCCAGCAGCGAAGGGGGACTAAACACCGGGGAGCTGTTTTTT.

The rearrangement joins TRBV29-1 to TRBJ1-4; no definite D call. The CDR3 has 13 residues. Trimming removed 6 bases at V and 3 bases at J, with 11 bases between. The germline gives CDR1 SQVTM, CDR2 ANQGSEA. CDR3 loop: CSVEQSPNEKLFF. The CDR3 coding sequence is TGCAGCGTGGAACAATCCCCTAATGAAAAACTGTTTTTT.

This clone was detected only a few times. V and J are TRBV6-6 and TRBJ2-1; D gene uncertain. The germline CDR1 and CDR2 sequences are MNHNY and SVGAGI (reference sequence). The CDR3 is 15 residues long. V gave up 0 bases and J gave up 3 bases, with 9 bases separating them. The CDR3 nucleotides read TGTGCCAGCAGTTACTCCCCTGGGCTCTACAATGAGCAGTTCTTC. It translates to CASSYSPGLYNEQFF.

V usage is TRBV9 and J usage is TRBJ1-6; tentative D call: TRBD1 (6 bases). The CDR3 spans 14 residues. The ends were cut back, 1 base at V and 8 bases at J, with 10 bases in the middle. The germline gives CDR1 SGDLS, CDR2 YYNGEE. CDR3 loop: CASSVRQEDSPLHF. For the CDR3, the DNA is TGTGCCAGCAGCGTAAGACAGGAGGATTCACCCCTCCACTTT. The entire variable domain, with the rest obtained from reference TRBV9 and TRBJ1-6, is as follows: DSGVTQTPKHLITATGQRVTLRCSPRSGDLSVYWYQQSLDQGLQFLIQYYNGEERAKGNILERFSAQQFPDLHSELNLSSLELGDSALYFCASSVRQEDSPLHFGNGTRLTVT.

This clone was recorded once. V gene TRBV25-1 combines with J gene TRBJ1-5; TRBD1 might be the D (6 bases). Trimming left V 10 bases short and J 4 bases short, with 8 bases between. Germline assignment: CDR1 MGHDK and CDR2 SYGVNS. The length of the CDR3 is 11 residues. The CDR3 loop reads CATTGNQPQHF. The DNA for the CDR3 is TGTGCCACCACAGGGAATCAGCCCCAGCATTTT.

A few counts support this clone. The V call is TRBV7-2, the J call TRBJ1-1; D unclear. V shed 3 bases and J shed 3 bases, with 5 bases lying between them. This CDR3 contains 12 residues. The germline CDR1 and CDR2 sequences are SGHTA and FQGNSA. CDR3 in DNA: TGTGCCAGCAGCTTTAGTCACACTGAAGCTTTCTTT. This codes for CASSFSHTEAFF.

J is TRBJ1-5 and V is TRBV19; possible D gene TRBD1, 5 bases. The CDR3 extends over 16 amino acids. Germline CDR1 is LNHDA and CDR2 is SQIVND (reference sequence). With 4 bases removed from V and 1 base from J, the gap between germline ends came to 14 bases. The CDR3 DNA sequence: TGTGCCAGTAGTAATCCCGGGGGTAGGAGCAATCAGCCCCAGCATTTT. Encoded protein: CASSNPGGRSNQPQHF.

CDR3 residues: CASSSRDSRSKGGYTF. The CDR3, as DNA: TGCGCCAGCAGCAGTCGGGACAGCCGCTCCAAGGGAGGCTACACCTTC. This chain links TRBV5-1 with TRBJ1-2, with 7 nucleotides matching TRBD1. This CDR3 spans 16 amino acids. Trimming took 4 bases from V and 8 from J; bases not matched to a gene: 17. Germline CDR1 and CDR2: SGHRS and YFSETQ.

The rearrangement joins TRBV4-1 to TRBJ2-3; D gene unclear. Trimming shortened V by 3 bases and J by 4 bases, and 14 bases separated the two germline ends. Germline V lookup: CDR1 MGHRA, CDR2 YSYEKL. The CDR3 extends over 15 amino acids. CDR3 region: CASSQRHASPDTQYF. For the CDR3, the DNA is TGCGCCAGCAGCCAGAGACACGCGAGTCCAGATACGCAGTATTTT.

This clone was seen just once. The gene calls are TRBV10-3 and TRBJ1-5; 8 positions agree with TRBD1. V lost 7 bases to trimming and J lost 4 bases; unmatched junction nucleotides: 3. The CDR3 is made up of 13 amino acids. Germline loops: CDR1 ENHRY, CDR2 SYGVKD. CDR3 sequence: CAITDRENQPQHF. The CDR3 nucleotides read TGTGCCATCACGGACAGGGAAAATCAGCCCCAGCATTTT.

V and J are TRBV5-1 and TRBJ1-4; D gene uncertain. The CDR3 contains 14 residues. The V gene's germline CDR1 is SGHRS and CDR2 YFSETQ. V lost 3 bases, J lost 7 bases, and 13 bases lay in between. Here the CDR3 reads CASSYRIPGEKLFF. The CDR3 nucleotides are TGCGCCAGCAGCTACCGAATACCAGGTGAAAAACTGTTTTTT.

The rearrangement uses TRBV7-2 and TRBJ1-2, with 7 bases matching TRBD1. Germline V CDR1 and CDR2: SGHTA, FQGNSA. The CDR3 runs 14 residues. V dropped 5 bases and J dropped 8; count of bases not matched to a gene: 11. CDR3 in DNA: TGTGCCAGCAGCCCCGACAGGGACAGCCTCGGCTACACCTTC. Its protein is CASSPDRDSLGYTF.

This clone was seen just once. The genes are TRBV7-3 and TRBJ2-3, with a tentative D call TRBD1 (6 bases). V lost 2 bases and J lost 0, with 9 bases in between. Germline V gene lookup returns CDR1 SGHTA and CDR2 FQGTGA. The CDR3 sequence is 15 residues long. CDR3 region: CASSLAGQSTDTQYF. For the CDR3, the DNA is TGTGCCAGCAGCTTAGCCGGACAGAGCACAGATACGCAGTATTTT. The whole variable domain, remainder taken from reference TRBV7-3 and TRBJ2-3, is GAGVSQTPSNKVTEKGKYVELRCDPISGHTALYWYRQSLGQGPEFLIYFQGTGAADDSGLPNDRFFAVRPEGSVSTLKIQRTERGDSAVYLCASSLAGQSTDTQYFGPGTRLTVL.

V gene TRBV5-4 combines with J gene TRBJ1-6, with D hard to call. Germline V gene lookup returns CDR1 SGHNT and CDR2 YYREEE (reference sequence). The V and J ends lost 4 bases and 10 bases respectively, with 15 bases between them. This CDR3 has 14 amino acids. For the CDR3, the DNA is TGTGCCAGCAGCGCGGGGAACTTGGGATCACCCCTCCACTTT. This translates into CASSAGNLGSPLHF.

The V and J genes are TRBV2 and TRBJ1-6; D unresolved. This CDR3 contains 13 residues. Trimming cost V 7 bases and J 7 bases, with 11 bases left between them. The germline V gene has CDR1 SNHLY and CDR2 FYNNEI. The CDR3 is CASTAGRNSPLHF. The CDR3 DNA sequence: TGTGCCAGCACTGCGGGAAGGAATTCACCCCTCCACTTT.

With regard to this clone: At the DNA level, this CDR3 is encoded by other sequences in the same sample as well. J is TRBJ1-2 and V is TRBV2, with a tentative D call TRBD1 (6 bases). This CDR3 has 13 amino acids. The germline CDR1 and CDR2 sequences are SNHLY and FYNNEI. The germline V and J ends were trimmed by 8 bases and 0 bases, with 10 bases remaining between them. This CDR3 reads CASSTGPNYGYTF. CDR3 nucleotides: TGTGCCAGCTCCACAGGGCCTAACTATGGCTACACCTTC.

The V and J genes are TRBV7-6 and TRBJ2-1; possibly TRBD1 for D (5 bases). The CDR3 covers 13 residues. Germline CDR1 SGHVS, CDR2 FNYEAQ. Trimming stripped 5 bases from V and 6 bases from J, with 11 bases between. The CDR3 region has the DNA TGTGCCAGCAGCGTAATACAGGCCAATGAGCAGTTCTTC. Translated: CASSVIQANEQFF. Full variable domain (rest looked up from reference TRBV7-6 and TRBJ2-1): GAGVSQSPRYKVTKRGQDVALRCDPISGHVSLYWYRQALGQGPEFLTYFNYEAQQDKSGLPNDRFSAERPEGSISTLTIQRTEQRDSAMYRCASSVIQANEQFFGPGTRLTVL.

CDR3 coding DNA: TGCGCCAGCAGCTCGGGACTAGCGGGGGGGCCAAGAGAGACCCAGTACTTC. Translating gives CASSSGLAGGPRETQYF. This chain uses TRBV5-1 with TRBJ2-5; 16 bases line up with TRBD2. Germline V gives CDR1 SGHRS, CDR2 YFSETQ. The trim removed 3 bases at V and 4 bases at J, leaving 6 bases unmatched. The CDR3 spans 17 residues.

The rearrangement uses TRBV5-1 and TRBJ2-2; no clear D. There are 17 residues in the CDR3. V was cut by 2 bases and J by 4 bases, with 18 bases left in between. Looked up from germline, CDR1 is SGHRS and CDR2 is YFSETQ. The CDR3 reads CASSLLGSPPGTGELFF. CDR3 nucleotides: TGCGCCAGCAGCTTACTTGGAAGCCCCCCAGGCACCGGGGAGCTGTTTTTT.

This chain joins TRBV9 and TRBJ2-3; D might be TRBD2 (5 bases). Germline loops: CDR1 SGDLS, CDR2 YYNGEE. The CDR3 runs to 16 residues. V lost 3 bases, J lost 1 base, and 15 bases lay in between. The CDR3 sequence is CASSGRGARGTDTQYF. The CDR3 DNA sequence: TGTGCCAGCAGCGGTCGGGGAGCTCGGGGCACAGATACGCAGTATTTT. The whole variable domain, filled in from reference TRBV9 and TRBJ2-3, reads DSGVTQTPKHLITATGQRVTLRCSPRSGDLSVYWYQQSLDQGLQFLIQYYNGEERAKGNILERFSAQQFPDLHSELNLSSLELGDSALYFCASSGRGARGTDTQYFGPGTRLTVL.

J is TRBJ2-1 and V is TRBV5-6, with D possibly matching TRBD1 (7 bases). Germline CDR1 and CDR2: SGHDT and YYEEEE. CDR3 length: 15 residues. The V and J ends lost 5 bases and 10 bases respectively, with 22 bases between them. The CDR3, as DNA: TGTGCCAGCAGTCTAACAGGGGTATCAGGAGGGGAGCAGTTCTTC. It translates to CASSLTGVSGGEQFF.

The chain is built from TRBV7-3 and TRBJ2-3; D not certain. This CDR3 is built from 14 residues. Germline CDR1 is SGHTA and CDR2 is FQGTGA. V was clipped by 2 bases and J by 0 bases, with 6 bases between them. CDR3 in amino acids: CASSLGHSTDTQYF. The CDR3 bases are TGTGCCAGCAGCTTAGGGCATAGCACAGATACGCAGTATTTT.

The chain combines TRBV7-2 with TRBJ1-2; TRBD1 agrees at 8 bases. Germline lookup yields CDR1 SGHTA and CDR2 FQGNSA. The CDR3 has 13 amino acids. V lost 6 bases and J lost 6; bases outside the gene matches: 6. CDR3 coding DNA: TGTGCCAGCAGTACAGGGGGGGGAAATGGCTACACCTTC. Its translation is CASSTGGGNGYTF.

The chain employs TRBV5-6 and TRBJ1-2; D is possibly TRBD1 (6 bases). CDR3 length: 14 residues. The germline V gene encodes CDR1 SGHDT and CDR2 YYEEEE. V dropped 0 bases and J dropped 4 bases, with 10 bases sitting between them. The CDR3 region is CASSLGQVIYGYTF. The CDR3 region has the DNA TGTGCCAGCAGCTTGGGACAGGTGATCTATGGCTACACCTTC.

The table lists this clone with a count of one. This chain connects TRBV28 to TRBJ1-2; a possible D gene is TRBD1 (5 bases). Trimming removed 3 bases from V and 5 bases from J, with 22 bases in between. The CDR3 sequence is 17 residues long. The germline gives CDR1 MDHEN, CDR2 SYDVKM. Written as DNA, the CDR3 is TGTGCCAGCAGTTTGGGACTCTCCCTTACGGGATTATATGGCTACACCTTC. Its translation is CASSLGLSLTGLYGYTF.

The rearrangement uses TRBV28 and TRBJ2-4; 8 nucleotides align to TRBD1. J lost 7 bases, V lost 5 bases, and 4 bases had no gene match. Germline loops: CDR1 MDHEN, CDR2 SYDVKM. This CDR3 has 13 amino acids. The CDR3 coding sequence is TGTGCCAGCAGTACAGGGGGTATTAACATTCAGTACTTC. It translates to CASSTGGINIQYF.

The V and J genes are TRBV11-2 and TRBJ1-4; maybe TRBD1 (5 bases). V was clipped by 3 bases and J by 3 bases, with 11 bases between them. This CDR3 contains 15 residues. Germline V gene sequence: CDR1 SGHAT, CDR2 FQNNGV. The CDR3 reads CASSFGAGPNEKLFF. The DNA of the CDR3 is TGTGCCAGCAGCTTTGGGGCAGGCCCTAATGAAAAACTGTTTTTT.

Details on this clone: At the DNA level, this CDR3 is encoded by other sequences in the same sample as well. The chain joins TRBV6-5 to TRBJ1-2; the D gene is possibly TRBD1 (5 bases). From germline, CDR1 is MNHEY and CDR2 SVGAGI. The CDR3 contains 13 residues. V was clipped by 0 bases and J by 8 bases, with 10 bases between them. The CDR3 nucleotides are TGTGCCAGCAGTTACTCGACGGGGGACGGCTACACCTTC. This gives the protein CASSYSTGDGYTF.